The 20 T cell receptor beta chains given below trace back to one sample, sequenced in a study of blood T cell repertoires in COVID-19. TCRdb's table, derived via immunoSEQ multiplex PCR, lists solely in-frame clones and lacks some. The data contain about 64,000 clones, 80% to 90% of them singletons. Sequenced input: peripheral blood. The receptors stem from a man aged 35 to 55 with acute or convalescent COVID-19.

The V and J genes are TRBV30 and TRBJ1-1; D unclear. Germline-derived CDR1 and CDR2 are GTSNPN and SVGIG (reference sequence). The germline V and J ends were trimmed by 4 bases and 6 bases, with 15 bases remaining between them. The CDR3 is 13 amino acids. CDR3 coding DNA: TGTGCCTGGACTCCACGGGAAGGAGCTGAAGCTTTCTTT. It translates to CAWTPREGAEAFF. Using reference TRBV30 and TRBJ1-1 for the parts outside the CDR3, the full variable domain is SQTIHQWPATLVQPVGSPLSLECTVEGTSNPNLYWYRQAAGRGLQLLFYSVGIGQISSEVPQNLSASRPQDRQFILSSKKLLLSDSGFYLCAWTPREGAEAFFGQGTRLTVV.

This clone was seen just once. The rearrangement joins TRBV5-5 to TRBJ1-3, with D possibly TRBD1 on 5 matching bases. The germline CDR1 and CDR2 sequences are SGHKS and YYEKEE (reference sequence). The CDR3 sequence is 15 residues long. The V and J ends lost 0 bases and 0 bases respectively, with 7 bases between them. The CDR3 DNA reads TGTGCCAGCAGCTTGGGACAGTTCTCTGGAAACACCATATATTTT. Its protein product is CASSLGQFSGNTIYF.

The rearrangement joins TRBV6-6 to TRBJ2-3; 9 bases are a match to TRBD1. After removal of 7 bases from V and 6 bases from J, the junction contained 11 bases not matched to a gene. This CDR3 comprises 15 residues. Germline V CDR1 and CDR2: MNHNY, SVGAGI (reference sequence). CDR3 protein: CASIPTGGAMDTQYF. The DNA of the CDR3 is TGTGCCAGCATACCAACAGGGGGCGCGATGGATACGCAGTATTTT.

This sequence joins TRBV6-5 and TRBJ2-5, with D possibly matching TRBD2 (6 bases). Germline V gene sequence: CDR1 MNHEY, CDR2 SVGAGI. The CDR3 runs 13 residues. V lost 6 bases to trimming and J lost 5 bases, with 13 bases between them. CDR3 residues: CASRREVPETQYF. The CDR3 coding sequence is TGTGCCAGCAGGAGGGAGGTTCCGGAGACCCAGTACTTC.

J is TRBJ2-3 and V is TRBV7-3; TRBD2 might be the D (6 bases). Trimming removed 5 bases from V and 1 base from J, with 16 bases in between. This CDR3 has 16 amino acids. CDR1 and CDR2 (germline): SGHTA, FQGTGA. This CDR3 is CASSRWPWGGTDTQYF. CDR3 DNA: TGTGCCAGCAGCCGTTGGCCGTGGGGGGGCACAGATACGCAGTATTTT.

This clone was detected only once. The chain recombines TRBV4-2 with TRBJ1-5; D perhaps matches TRBD1 (5 bases). Germline V CDR1 and CDR2: LGHNA, YNFKEQ. Deletions cut 0 bases from V and 4 bases from J, with 10 bases between. This CDR3 has 15 residues. The CDR3 DNA reads as TGTGCCAGCAGCCAAGAGGCAGGGCTTAATCAGCCCCAGCATTTT. Translating gives CASSQEAGLNQPQHF.

The chain is built from TRBV19 and TRBJ1-2; 8 nucleotides line up with TRBD1. CDR1 and CDR2 (germline): LNHDA, SQIVND (reference sequence). The CDR3 sequence is 13 residues long. The V gene end was trimmed by 6 bases and the J gene end by 3 bases; junction bases not matched to a gene: 3. The CDR3 is CASRKQGDYGYTF. The CDR3 nucleotides are TGTGCCAGTAGGAAACAGGGGGACTATGGCTACACCTTC.

The V gene is TRBV18, the J gene TRBJ1-1; possible D gene TRBD1, 5 bases. The CDR3 is made up of 14 amino acids. V shed 3 bases and J shed 1 base, with 9 bases lying between them. Germline V gene sequence: CDR1 KGHSH, CDR2 LQKENI. CDR3 protein: CASSPRQPNTEAFF. In nucleotides, the CDR3 is TGTGCCAGCTCACCCCGACAGCCGAACACTGAAGCTTTCTTT.

This rearrangement joins TRBV5-1 to TRBJ2-5, with TRBD2 identical over 10 bases. The length of the CDR3 is 15 residues. Germline loops: CDR1 SGHRS, CDR2 YFSETQ. V dropped 4 bases and J dropped 5; count of bases not matched to a gene: 8. Here the CDR3 reads CASSLQLAGMETQYF. For the CDR3, the DNA is TGCGCCAGCAGCCTACAACTAGCGGGGATGGAGACCCAGTACTTC. Together with reference TRBV5-1 and TRBJ2-5, the CDR3 gives the full variable domain: KAGVTQTPRYLIKTRGQQVTLSCSPISGHRSVSWYQQTPGQGLQFLFEYFSETQRNKGNFPGRFSGRQFSNSRSEMNVSTLELGDSALYLCASSLQLAGMETQYFGPGTRLLVL.

This sequence joins TRBV4-1 and TRBJ2-1, with TRBD1 matching 9 bases. Looked up from germline, CDR1 is MGHRA and CDR2 is YSYEKL. V lost 4 bases, J lost 7 bases, and 11 bases stayed unmatched. The CDR3 is made up of 16 amino acids. The CDR3 loop reads CASSPAANRGLNEQFF. The CDR3 nucleotides read TGCGCCAGCAGCCCCGCTGCGAACAGGGGGCTGAATGAGCAGTTCTTC.

The chain has TRBV24-1 and TRBJ1-1, with D hard to call. Between the trimmed V and J ends, which lost 4 bases and 5 bases, there was a span of 7 bases. Germline lookup yields CDR1 KGHDR and CDR2 SFDVKD. The CDR3 length is 12 residues. The CDR3 here is CATSDGLTEAFF. In DNA, the CDR3 is TGTGCCACCAGTGACGGTCTAACTGAAGCTTTCTTT.

V usage is TRBV29-1 and J usage is TRBJ1-2; unclear D gene. Trimming left V 0 bases short and J 6 bases short, with 26 bases between. The CDR3 is 18 amino acids. Germline V lookup: CDR1 SQVTM, CDR2 ANQGSEA. As DNA, the CDR3 is TGCAGCGTTGAAGATAGGGTGGCGGGCGCCGTATTCCGGAATGGCTACACCTTC. It translates to CSVEDRVAGAVFRNGYTF.

This chain uses TRBV24-1 with TRBJ2-7; tentatively, D is TRBD1 (6 bases). V lost 3 bases and J lost 2, with 10 bases in between. The CDR3 spans 14 residues. Germline values: CDR1 KGHDR, CDR2 SFDVKD. The CDR3 region has the DNA TGTGCCACCAGTGATGGGGGACAAGCCTACGAGCAGTACTTC. It yields the protein CATSDGGQAYEQYF.

This rearrangement joins TRBV28 to TRBJ1-1, with D possibly TRBD1 on 5 matching bases. Germline CDR1 reads MDHEN; CDR2 reads SYDVKM. Trimming took off 2 bases at V and 1 base at J, with 8 bases between the two ends. The CDR3 runs 14 residues. The CDR3 bases are TGTGCCAGCAGTTTAGAGCAGGGGAACACTGAAGCTTTCTTT. It yields the protein CASSLEQGNTEAFF.

The chain links TRBV6-5 to TRBJ2-2; 9 nucleotides match TRBD2. The V gene end was trimmed by 11 bases and the J gene end by 3 bases; junction bases not matched to a gene: 7. The CDR3 sequence is 14 residues long. Germline loops: CDR1 MNHEY, CDR2 SVGAGI. The CDR3 DNA reads as TGTGCCTGTAGCGGGGGTCGGCACACCGGGGAGCTGTTTTTT. Translated: CACSGGRHTGELFF.

V gene TRBV11-3 combines with J gene TRBJ2-2; D remains ambiguous. V shed 5 bases and J shed 5 bases, with 9 bases lying between them. This CDR3 spans 13 amino acids. Germline V lookup: CDR1 SGHNT, CDR2 YENEEA. As DNA, the CDR3 is TGTGCCAGCAGCCTCCTAGTTACCGGGGAGCTGTTTTTT. It encodes CASSLLVTGELFF.

The rearrangement joins TRBV18 to TRBJ1-5; 7 bases agree with TRBD1. V gave up 3 bases and J gave up 6 bases; unmatched junction bases: 8. Germline CDR1 and CDR2: KGHSH and LQKENI. This CDR3 contains 15 residues. The CDR3 DNA sequence: TGTGCCAGCTCACCGGGGGACAGAGTCGTTCAGCCCCAGCATTTT. This gives the protein CASSPGDRVVQPQHF.

This chain connects TRBV5-6 to TRBJ2-1; 11 bases align to TRBD2. The CDR3 runs to 15 residues. Germline V lookup: CDR1 SGHDT, CDR2 YYEEEE. V was clipped by 2 bases and J by 11 bases; unmatched bases: 9. The CDR3 loop is CASSFTSGGTGKQFF. Written as DNA, the CDR3 is TGTGCCAGCAGCTTCACTAGCGGGGGCACTGGGAAGCAGTTCTTC.

This chain connects TRBV5-1 to TRBJ1-1, with D possibly TRBD1 on 5 matching bases. Germline V gene data show CDR1 as SGHRS and CDR2 as YFSETQ. Trimming took off 1 base at V and 1 base at J, with 8 bases between the two ends. The CDR3 totals 14 residues. CDR3 loop: CASSLIQGNTEAFF. The CDR3 region has the DNA TGCGCCAGCAGCTTGATCCAGGGGAACACTGAAGCTTTCTTT.

This clone was counted once. V is TRBV29-1 and J is TRBJ2-7; 9 bases fit TRBD2. Trimming at V came to 1 base and at J to 5 bases, leaving 3 bases not matched to a gene. Per germline, CDR1 SQVTM and CDR2 ANQGSEA. CDR3 size: 13 residues. CDR3 coding DNA: TGCAGCGTTGAAGTGGGACTAGCCGACGAGCAGTACTTC. Residues: CSVEVGLADEQYF.